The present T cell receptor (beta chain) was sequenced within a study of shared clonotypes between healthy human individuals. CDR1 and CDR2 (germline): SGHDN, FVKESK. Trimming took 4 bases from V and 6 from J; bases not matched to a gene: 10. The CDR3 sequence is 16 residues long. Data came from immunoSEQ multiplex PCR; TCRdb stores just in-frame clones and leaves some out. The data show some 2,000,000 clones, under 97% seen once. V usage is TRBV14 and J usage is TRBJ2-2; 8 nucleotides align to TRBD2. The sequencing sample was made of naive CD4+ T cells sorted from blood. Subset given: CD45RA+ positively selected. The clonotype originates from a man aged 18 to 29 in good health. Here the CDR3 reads CASSRLAGRQAGELFF. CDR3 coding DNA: TGTGCCAGCAGCCGATTAGCGGGACGGCAGGCCGGGGAGCTGTTTTTT.